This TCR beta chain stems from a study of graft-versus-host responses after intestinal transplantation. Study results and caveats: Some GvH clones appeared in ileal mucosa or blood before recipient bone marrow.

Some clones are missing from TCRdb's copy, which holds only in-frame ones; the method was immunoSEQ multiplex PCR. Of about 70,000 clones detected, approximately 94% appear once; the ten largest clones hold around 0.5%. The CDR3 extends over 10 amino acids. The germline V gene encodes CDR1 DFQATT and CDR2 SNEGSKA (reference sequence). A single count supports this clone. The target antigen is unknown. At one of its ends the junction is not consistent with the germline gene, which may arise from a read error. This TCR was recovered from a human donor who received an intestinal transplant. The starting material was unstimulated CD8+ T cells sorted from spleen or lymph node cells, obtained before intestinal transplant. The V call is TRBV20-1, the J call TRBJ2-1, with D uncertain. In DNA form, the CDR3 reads TGCAGTGCTAGGGCGTGGGTGAGGATCTTC. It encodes CSARAWVRIF.